One and the same sample provided the 8 T cell receptor beta chains below, sequenced in a study of Ad26.COV2.S vaccination and SARS-CoV-2 variants. The sample's treatment: around 19 received Ad26.COV2.S at low or high dose, single or two shots; roughly 5 received placebo; per-sample allocation not given. Sampling was done on day 63 after the first vaccine or placebo injection. Sequencing used immunoSEQ multiplex PCR; TCRdb keeps in-frame clones, though not all of them. The sample contains some 320,000 clones, about 86% of which appear only once. The source material was peripheral blood, sampled in a trial of Ad26.COV2.S vaccine versus placebo. Every receptor here comes from a person between 18 and 65 years old who received the Ad26.COV2.S COVID-19 vaccine or a placebo.

This clone was observed a single time. CDR3 DNA sequence: TGTGCCAGCAGCCACTTCGGGACAGGGCAAGAGACCCAGTACTTC. Amino acid sequence: CASSHFGTGQETQYF. J is TRBJ2-5 and V is TRBV3-1 (or the pseudogene TRBV3-2); 9 bases are shared with TRBD1. Germline trimming cut 3 bases from V and 2 bases from J; bases unmatched to any gene: 4. The CDR3 is made up of 15 amino acids. Germline V CDR1 and CDR2: LGHDT, YNNKEL (reference sequence).

The gene calls are TRBV27 and TRBJ1-2, with 8 nucleotides matching TRBD1. V lost 8 bases, J lost 1 base, and 9 bases stayed unmatched. Looked up from germline, CDR1 is MNHEY and CDR2 is SMNVEV (reference sequence). The CDR3 has 15 amino acids. CDR3: CASHPGQGFNYGYTF. CDR3 DNA sequence: TGTGCCAGCCACCCCGGACAGGGCTTTAACTATGGCTACACCTTC.

This clone was counted only a few times. The chain couples TRBV7-9 to TRBJ1-3; maybe TRBD1 (5 bases). Looked up from germline, CDR1 is SEHNR and CDR2 is FQNEAQ (reference sequence). The CDR3 runs 15 residues. The V gene lost 5 bases and the J gene lost 0 bases, with 11 bases spanning the gap. CDR3 coding DNA: TGTGCCAGCAGCCTTGGACATGACTCTGGAAACACCATATATTTT. Its translation: CASSLGHDSGNTIYF.

V usage is TRBV5-1 and J usage is TRBJ1-1; D might be TRBD1 (6 bases). CDR1 SGHRS and CDR2 YFSETQ come from the germline V gene. The CDR3 loop spans 14 amino acids. The germline V and J ends were trimmed by 1 base and 6 bases, with 13 bases remaining between them. CDR3 region: CASSLKAQGAEAFF. The CDR3 nucleotides are TGCGCCAGCAGCTTGAAAGCACAGGGAGCTGAAGCTTTCTTT. The full variable domain, rest sourced from reference TRBV5-1 and TRBJ1-1, is KAGVTQTPRYLIKTRGQQVTLSCSPISGHRSVSWYQQTPGQGLQFLFEYFSETQRNKGNFPGRFSGRQFSNSRSEMNVSTLELGDSALYLCASSLKAQGAEAFFGQGTRLTVV.

This chain joins TRBV6-2 or TRBV6-3 and TRBJ1-4; D may be TRBD1 (5 bases). Trimming shortened V by 0 bases and J by 8 bases, and 13 bases separated the two germline ends. This CDR3 is built from 15 residues. The germline V gene encodes CDR1 MNHEY and CDR2 SVGEGT. In DNA, the CDR3 is TGTGCCAGCAGTTACTCGAAGGACAATAAAGAAAAACTGTTTTTT. Translating gives CASSYSKDNKEKLFF.

This clone was recorded once. The chain carries TRBV5-8 and TRBJ2-3; TRBD1 might be the D (5 bases). V lost 2 bases, J lost 6 bases, and 13 bases lay in between. The CDR3 is 14 residues long. CDR1 is SGHTS, CDR2 YDEGEE, per germline. The CDR3 region is CASSLRQGPDTQYF. In DNA, the CDR3 is TGTGCCAGCAGCTTACGGCAGGGCCCGGATACGCAGTATTTT.

This sequence joins TRBV24-1 and TRBJ1-2; TRBD1 might be the D (5 bases). The CDR3 has 15 amino acids. Trimming cost V 3 bases and J 3 bases, with 13 bases left between them. The germline V gene encodes CDR1 KGHDR and CDR2 SFDVKD. The CDR3 protein is CATSDNLREDYGYTF. The CDR3 region has the DNA TGTGCCACCAGTGATAACCTCAGGGAGGACTATGGCTACACCTTC.

The chain recombines TRBV30 with TRBJ1-2, with D perhaps TRBD1 (5 bases). V lost 0 bases to trimming and J lost 5 bases, with 10 bases between them. Germline-derived CDR1 and CDR2 are GTSNPN and SVGIG (reference sequence). The CDR3 contains 13 residues. This CDR3 reads CAWSVNRQYGYTF. CDR3 nucleotide sequence: TGTGCCTGGAGTGTCAACAGACAGTATGGCTACACCTTC.